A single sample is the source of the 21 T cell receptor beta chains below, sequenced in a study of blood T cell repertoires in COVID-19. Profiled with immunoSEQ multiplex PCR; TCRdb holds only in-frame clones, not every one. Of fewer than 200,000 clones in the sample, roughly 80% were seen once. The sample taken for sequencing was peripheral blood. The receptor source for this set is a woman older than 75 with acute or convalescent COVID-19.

CDR3 region: CASSPLAGGRNEQFF. Here the CDR3 DNA reads TGTGCCAGCAGCCCGCTAGCGGGAGGTAGGAATGAGCAGTTCTTC. This rearrangement joins TRBV7-9 to TRBJ2-1; TRBD2 matches at 11 bases. The CDR3 has 15 amino acids. The V and J ends lost 5 bases and 7 bases, in that order; junction bases with no gene match: 7. The V gene's germline CDR1 is SEHNR and CDR2 FQNEAQ (reference sequence).

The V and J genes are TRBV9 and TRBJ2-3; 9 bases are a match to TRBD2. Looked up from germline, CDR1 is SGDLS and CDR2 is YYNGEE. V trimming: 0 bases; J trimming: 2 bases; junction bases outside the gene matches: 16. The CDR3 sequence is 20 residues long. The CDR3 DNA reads TGTGCCAGCAGCGTAGCTACGTATAGCGGGAGACCTTTTGACACAGATACGCAGTATTTT. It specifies CASSVATYSGRPFDTDTQYF. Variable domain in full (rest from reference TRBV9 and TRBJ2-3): DSGVTQTPKHLITATGQRVTLRCSPRSGDLSVYWYQQSLDQGLQFLIQYYNGEERAKGNILERFSAQQFPDLHSELNLSSLELGDSALYFCASSVATYSGRPFDTDTQYFGPGTRLTVL.

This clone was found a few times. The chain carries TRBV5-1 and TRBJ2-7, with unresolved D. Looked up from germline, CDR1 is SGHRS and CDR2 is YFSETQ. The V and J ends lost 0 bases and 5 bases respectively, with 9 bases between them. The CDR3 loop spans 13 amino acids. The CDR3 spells CASSLDLGNEQYF. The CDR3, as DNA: TGCGCCAGCAGCTTGGATCTAGGTAACGAGCAGTACTTC.

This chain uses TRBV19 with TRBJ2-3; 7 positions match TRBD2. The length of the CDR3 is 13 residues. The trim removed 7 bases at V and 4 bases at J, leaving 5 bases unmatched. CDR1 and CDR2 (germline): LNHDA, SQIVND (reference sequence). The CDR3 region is CASMAGAADTQYF. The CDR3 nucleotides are TGTGCCAGTATGGCGGGAGCCGCAGATACGCAGTATTTT. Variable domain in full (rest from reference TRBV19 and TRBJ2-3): DGGITQSPKYLFRKEGQNVTLSCEQNLNHDAMYWYRQDPGQGLRLIYYSQIVNDFQKGDIAEGYSVSREKKESFPLTVTSAQKNPTAFYLCASMAGAADTQYFGPGTRLTVL.

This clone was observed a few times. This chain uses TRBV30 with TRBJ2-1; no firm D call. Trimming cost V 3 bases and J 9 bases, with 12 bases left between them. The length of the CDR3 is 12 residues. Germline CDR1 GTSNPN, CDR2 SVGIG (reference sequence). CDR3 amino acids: CAWRIDRGEQFF. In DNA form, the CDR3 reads TGTGCCTGGAGGATTGACCGCGGTGAGCAGTTCTTC.

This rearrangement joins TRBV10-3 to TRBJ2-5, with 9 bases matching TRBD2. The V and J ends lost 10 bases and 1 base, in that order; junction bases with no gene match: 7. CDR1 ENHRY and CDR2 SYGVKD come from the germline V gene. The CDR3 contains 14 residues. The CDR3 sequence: CATLSGGFQETQYF. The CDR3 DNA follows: TGTGCCACGCTTAGCGGGGGATTCCAAGAGACCCAGTACTTC.

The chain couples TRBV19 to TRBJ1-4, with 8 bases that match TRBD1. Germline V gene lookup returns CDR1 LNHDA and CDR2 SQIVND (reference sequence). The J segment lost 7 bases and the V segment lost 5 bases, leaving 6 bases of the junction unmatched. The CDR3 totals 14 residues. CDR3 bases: TGTGCCAGTAGTCGCCAGGGGGCGGGTGAAAAACTGTTTTTT. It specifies CASSRQGAGEKLFF.

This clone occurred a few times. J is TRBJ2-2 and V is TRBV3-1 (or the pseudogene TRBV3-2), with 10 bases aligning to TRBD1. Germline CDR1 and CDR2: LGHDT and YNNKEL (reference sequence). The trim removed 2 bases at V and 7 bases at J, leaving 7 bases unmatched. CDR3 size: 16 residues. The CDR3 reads CASSQRQGALVGELFF. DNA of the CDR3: TGTGCCAGCAGCCAAAGACAGGGGGCGTTGGTCGGGGAGCTGTTTTTT.

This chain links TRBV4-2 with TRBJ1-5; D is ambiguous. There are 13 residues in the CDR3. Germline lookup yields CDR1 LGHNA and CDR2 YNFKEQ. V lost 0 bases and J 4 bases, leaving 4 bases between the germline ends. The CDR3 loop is CASSQDNNQPQHF. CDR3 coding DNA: TGTGCCAGCAGCCAAGATAATAATCAGCCCCAGCATTTT.

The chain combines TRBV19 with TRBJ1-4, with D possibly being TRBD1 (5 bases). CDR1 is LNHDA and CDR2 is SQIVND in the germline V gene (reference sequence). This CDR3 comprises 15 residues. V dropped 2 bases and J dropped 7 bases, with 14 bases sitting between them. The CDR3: CASSITSQGVEKLFF. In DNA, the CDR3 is TGTGCCAGTAGTATAACCAGTCAGGGTGTTGAAAAACTGTTTTTT. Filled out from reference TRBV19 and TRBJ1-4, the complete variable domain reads DGGITQSPKYLFRKEGQNVTLSCEQNLNHDAMYWYRQDPGQGLRLIYYSQIVNDFQKGDIAEGYSVSREKKESFPLTVTSAQKNPTAFYLCASSITSQGVEKLFFGSGTQLSVL.

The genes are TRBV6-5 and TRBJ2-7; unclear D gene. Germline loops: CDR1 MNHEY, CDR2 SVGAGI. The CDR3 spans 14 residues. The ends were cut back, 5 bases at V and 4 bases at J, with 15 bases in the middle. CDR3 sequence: CASSQQSYTYEQYF. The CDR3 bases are TGTGCCAGCAGTCAACAGAGCTATACGTACGAGCAGTACTTC.

CDR3 in DNA: TGTGCCAGCAGCCCGGGGGACAGGGGGAAGCTGGGCGAGCAGTACTTC. Translated, it gives CASSPGDRGKLGEQYF. The chain uses TRBV7-8 and TRBJ2-7, with 11 bases identical to TRBD1. Germline values: CDR1 SGHVS, CDR2 FQNEAQ. The J segment lost 6 bases and the V segment lost 5 bases, leaving 12 bases of the junction unmatched. The CDR3 covers 16 residues.

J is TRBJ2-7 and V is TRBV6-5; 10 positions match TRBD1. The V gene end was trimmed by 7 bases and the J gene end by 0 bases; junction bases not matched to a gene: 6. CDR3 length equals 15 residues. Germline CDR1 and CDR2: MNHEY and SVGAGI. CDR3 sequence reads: CASMRQGAGSYEQYF. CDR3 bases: TGTGCCAGCATGAGACAGGGGGCGGGCTCCTACGAGCAGTACTTC.

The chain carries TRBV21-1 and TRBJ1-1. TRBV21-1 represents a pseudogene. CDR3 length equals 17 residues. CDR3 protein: CASSRGPLGEANTEAFF. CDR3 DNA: TGTGCCAGCAGTCGGGGCCCCCTAGGGGAGGCGAACACTGAAGCTTTCTTT.

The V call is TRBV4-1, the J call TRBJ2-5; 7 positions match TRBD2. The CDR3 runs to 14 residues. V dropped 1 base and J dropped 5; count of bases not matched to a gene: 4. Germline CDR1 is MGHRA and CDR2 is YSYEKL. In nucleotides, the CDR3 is TGCGCCAGCAGCCAAGTGCCCGGGGGGGAGACCCAGTACTTC. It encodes CASSQVPGGETQYF.

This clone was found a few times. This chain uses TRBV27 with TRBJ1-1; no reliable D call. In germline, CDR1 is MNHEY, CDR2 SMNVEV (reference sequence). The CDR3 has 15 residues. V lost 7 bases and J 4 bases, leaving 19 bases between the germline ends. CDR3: CASTTRGGLGTEAFF. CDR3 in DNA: TGTGCCAGCACCACGCGTGGAGGGCTAGGCACTGAAGCTTTCTTT.

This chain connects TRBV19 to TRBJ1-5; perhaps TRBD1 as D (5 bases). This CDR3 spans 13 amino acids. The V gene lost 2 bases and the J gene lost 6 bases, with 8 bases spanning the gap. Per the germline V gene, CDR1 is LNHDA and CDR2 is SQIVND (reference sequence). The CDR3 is CASSIQGGQPQHF. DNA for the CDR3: TGTGCCAGTAGTATACAGGGAGGTCAGCCCCAGCATTTT.

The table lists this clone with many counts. As DNA, the CDR3 is TGTGCCAGCAGCTTCGGGGACAGGGGGTCAACAGATACGCAGTATTTT. Its protein product is CASSFGDRGSTDTQYF. The chain recombines TRBV7-2 with TRBJ2-3, with 11 positions matching TRBD1. From germline, CDR1 is SGHTA and CDR2 FQGNSA. The CDR3 is made up of 16 amino acids. V gave up 3 bases and J gave up 3 bases; unmatched junction bases: 5.

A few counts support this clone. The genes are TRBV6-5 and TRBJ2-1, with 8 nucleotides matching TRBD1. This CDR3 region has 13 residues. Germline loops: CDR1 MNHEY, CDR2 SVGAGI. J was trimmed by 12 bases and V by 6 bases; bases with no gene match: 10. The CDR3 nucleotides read TGTGCCAGCAGCCCCGGACAGGGTACAAGGCAGTTCTTC. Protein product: CASSPGQGTRQFF.

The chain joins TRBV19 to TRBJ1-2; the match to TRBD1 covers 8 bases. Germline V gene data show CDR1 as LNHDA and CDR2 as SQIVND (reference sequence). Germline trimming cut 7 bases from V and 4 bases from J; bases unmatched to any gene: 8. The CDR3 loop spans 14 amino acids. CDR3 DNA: TGTGCCAGTACCTTGGACAGGGACGGCTATGGCTACACCTTC. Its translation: CASTLDRDGYGYTF.

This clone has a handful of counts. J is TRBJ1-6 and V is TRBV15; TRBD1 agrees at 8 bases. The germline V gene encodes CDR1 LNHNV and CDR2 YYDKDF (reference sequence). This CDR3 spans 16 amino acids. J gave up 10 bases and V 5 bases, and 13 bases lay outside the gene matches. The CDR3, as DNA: TGTGCCACCAGCTCCGCCTGGGGGACAGGTCGATCACCCCTCCACTTT. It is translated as CATSSAWGTGRSPLHF.